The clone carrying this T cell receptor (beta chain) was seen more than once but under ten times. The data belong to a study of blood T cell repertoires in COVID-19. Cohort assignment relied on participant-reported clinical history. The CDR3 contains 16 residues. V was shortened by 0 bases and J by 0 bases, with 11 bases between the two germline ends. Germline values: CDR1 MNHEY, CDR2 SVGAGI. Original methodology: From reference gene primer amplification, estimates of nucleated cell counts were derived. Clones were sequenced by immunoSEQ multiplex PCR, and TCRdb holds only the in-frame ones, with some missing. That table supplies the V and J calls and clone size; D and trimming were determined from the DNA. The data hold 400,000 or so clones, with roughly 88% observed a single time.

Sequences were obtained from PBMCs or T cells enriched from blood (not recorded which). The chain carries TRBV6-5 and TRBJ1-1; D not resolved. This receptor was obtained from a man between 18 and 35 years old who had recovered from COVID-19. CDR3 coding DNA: TGTGCCAGCAGTTACTCTCCGACTATACTGAACACTGAAGCTTTCTTT. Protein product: CASSYSPTILNTEAFF.